A selection of T cell receptor beta chains follows, all from one sample in a study of blood T cell repertoires in COVID-19. Using immunoSEQ multiplex PCR, the repertoire was profiled, and TCRdb retains in-frame clones only, with some absent. Here the sample spans over 150,000 clones, roughly nine tenths being singletons. The specimen sequenced was peripheral blood. The origin of the receptors is a man between 65 and 80 years old with active or convalescent COVID-19. Both conserved end residues are trimmed from each CDR3. D genes are given only for firm matches.

d_call j_call v_call cdr3_aa
NA TRBJ1-2 TRBV2 ASSTTSGGYT
NA TRBJ2-1 TRBV16 ASSQGPGDEQF
NA TRBJ1-1 TRBV19 ASSFARYTEAF
TRBD1 TRBJ1-1 TRBV6-5 ASSFTGGRSAEAF
TRBD2 TRBJ2-3 TRBV18 ASSPRSGSDTQY
NA TRBJ1-3 TRBV18 ASSPLRDISGNTIY
NA TRBJ1-5 TRBV5-1 ASSPGDSSQPQH
NA TRBJ1-2 TRBV27 ASSSLRTANYGYT
NA TRBJ1-5 TRBV7-8 ASSLGTGRGNQPQH
NA TRBJ2-2 TRBV7-9 ASSLRRVSGELF
NA TRBJ2-2 TRBV4-1 ASSQVDMLVYRELF
NA TRBJ1-4 TRBV5-1 ASTLRGTLGEKLF
NA TRBJ1-5 TRBV28 ASSFHSNQPQH
TRBD1 TRBJ2-7 TRBV18 ASSPGQGIGEQY
NA TRBJ2-4 TRBV18 ASSPGLSAKNIQY
TRBD1 TRBJ2-1 TRBV4-3 ASSRTGGREQF
NA TRBJ1-2 TRBV6-1 ASSEASPLGPYGYT
NA TRBJ2-7 TRBV27 ASSPRQFSYEQY
TRBD2 TRBJ2-1 TRBV5-1 ASSSWTSGVLNEQF
NA TRBJ1-4 TRBV28 ALGRANEKLF
TRBD2 TRBJ2-1 TRBV5-6 ASSPGEGRAYNEQF
NA TRBJ2-5 TRBV5-1 ASSLAGRETQY
NA TRBJ1-2 TRBV11-2 ASSLSPGPINYGYT
NA TRBJ1-2 TRBV4-3 ASSQAPSYHGYT
NA TRBJ2-7 TRBV20-1 SAIAVDEQY
NA TRBJ1-1 TRBV5-4 ASSLPGGVGMNTEAF
NA TRBJ1-1 TRBV21-1 ASSPRTGDGNTEAF
TRBD1 TRBJ2-2 TRBV5-1 ASRDRVDPANTGELF
NA TRBJ2-7 TRBV2 ASSWGRDRSSYEQY
TRBD1 TRBJ1-2 TRBV2 ASSRDRGNYGYT
TRBD1 TRBJ1-6 TRBV9 ASSARDRGSNSPLH
NA TRBJ1-1 TRBV11-2 ASSPTVNTEAF
TRBD1 TRBJ2-1 TRBV5-1 ASSLSGQGFNEQF
NA TRBJ1-1 TRBV15 ATSRDGGGTEAF
TRBD2 TRBJ2-1 TRBV3-1/TRBV3-2 ASQKREGSYNEQF
NA TRBJ1-2 TRBV27 ASVDRASHGYT
NA TRBJ1-5 TRBV18 ASSPGVQPQH
NA TRBJ1-6 TRBV28 ASSPPHGLGSSPLH
NA TRBJ1-2 TRBV21-1 ASSKGSPRNYGYT
NA TRBJ2-5 TRBV2 ASTEGETQY
NA TRBJ2-5 TRBV6-5 ASSYRRGQETQY
TRBD1 TRBJ1-1 TRBV20-1 SAGDSFEAF
TRBD1 TRBJ1-6 TRBV10-1 ASSESPGGNSPLH
NA TRBJ2-7 TRBV7-9 ASSLARTYEQY
TRBD2 TRBJ2-1 TRBV2 ASSVILGGNEQF
NA TRBJ1-5 TRBV18 ASSPEGADSNQPQH
TRBD1 TRBJ2-7 TRBV28 ASSFLGQVPYEQY
TRBD1 TRBJ2-7 TRBV5-1 ASSEQPGQNYEQY
TRBD2 TRBJ2-1 TRBV29-1 SVPGTSGSNNEQF
TRBD1 TRBJ2-7 TRBV6-2/TRBV6-3 ASSYLGTGGEQY
NA TRBJ1-1 TRBV14 ASSHSYTEAF
NA TRBJ1-1 TRBV18 ASSRQGRDTEAF
NA TRBJ2-1 TRBV25-1 ASSESTRKSLYNEQF
TRBD1 TRBJ2-2 TRBV6-5 ASRPGQSTGELF